Listed below are T cell receptor beta chains from one sample, sequenced in a study of blood T cell repertoires in COVID-19. This table comes from immunoSEQ multiplex PCR, and its TCRdb copy is limited to in-frame clones, with some not included. The sample holds under 40,000 clones, around nine tenths seen once. The sequenced sample was peripheral blood. Source of these receptors: a man in his 70s with active COVID-19. Each CDR3 is given with its conserved first and last residue. Fields, in order: D gene, J gene, clone size, V gene, CDR3 DNA, CDR3 protein. The D gene is left open where the match is weak. Clone size is stated in some rows and not others, as once, few, many or a class when expanded.

>NA|TRBJ2-4|NA|TRBV7-2
TGTGCCAGCAGCCCCCGGGTGGGGGCGGAAAACATTCAGTACTTC
CASSPRVGAENIQYF
>TRBD1|TRBJ2-7|NA|TRBV3-1/TRBV3-2
TGTGCCAGCAGCCACCGGTACCGGGACAGGGGGGCGAGATACGACGAGCAGTACTTC
CASSHRYRDRGARYDEQYF
>NA|TRBJ1-1|NA|TRBV9
TGTGCCAGCAGCGTACAGGGTCCGTTGCTGAACACTGAAGCTTTCTTT
CASSVQGPLLNTEAFF
>TRBD1|TRBJ1-1|NA|TRBV20-1
TGCAGTGCTAGTGAGATAGGGACAGGGGATACTGAAGCTTTCTTT
CSASEIGTGDTEAFF
>NA|TRBJ2-2|NA|TRBV6-2/TRBV6-3
TGTGCCAGCAGTTCCCAACTCGGGGTAGGGGACACGAACACCGGGGAGCTGTTTTTT
CASSSQLGVGDTNTGELFF
>TRBD2|TRBJ2-1|NA|TRBV7-7
TGTGCCAGCAGCTTACTAGCGGGAGGTGTAGATGAGCAGTTCTTC
CASSLLAGGVDEQFF
>TRBD1|TRBJ2-1|NA|TRBV29-1
TGCAGCGTTGACCCCGGACAGGGAAACAATGAGCAGTTCTTC
CSVDPGQGNNEQFF
>NA|TRBJ2-1|NA|TRBV27
TGTGCCAGCAGTTTCCAGCGCCTAAATGAGCAGTTCTTC
CASSFQRLNEQFF
>NA|TRBJ2-3|NA|TRBV13
TGTGCCAGCAGCTACCAGTCGACAGATACGCAGTATTTT
CASSYQSTDTQYF
>TRBD2|TRBJ2-7|NA|TRBV24-1
TGTGCCACCAGTGATTCCCCCCTAGCGGGGGTGACCTACGAGCAGTACTTC
CATSDSPLAGVTYEQYF
>TRBD2|TRBJ2-1|NA|TRBV3-1/TRBV3-2
TGTGCCAGCAGCCGAAGCGGGGGGCGAACCAATGAGCAGTTCTTC
CASSRSGGRTNEQFF
>TRBD2|TRBJ2-7|NA|TRBV5-6
TGTGCCAGCAGCACCGGACAGGGGTTGACTAGCGGGAGGGCCTACGAGCAGTACTTC
CASSTGQGLTSGRAYEQYF
>NA|TRBJ1-1|once|TRBV18
TGTGCCAGCTCACCACCAGGGACTGTCATGAACACTGAAGCTTTCTTT
CASSPPGTVMNTEAFF